Listed below are T cell receptor beta chains from one sample, sequenced in a study of type 1 and type 2 diabetes patients. TCRdb processed the multiplex PCR reads anew with MiXCR; each CDR3 protein has one entry. The table has 250,000 or so distinct CDR3 sequences, around 47% seen once; the top ten hold roughly 13%. Source material: peripheral blood mononuclear cells (PBMCs). The receptors originated from a man younger than 35 with type 2 diabetes. Both conserved end residues are part of each CDR3. A D gene is named only where the DNA matches it firmly. Some rows have no size entry. The others give once, few or many, or a class for an expanded clone.

TRBV20-1	TRBJ1-1	.	.	14	CSARGVGASTEAFF	TGCAGTGCTAGAGGTGTGGGGGCATCCACTGAAGCTTTCTTT
TRBV10-3	TRBJ1-1	.	TRBD1	14	CASSIPGQGTEAFF	TGTGCCAGCAGTATCCCGGGACAGGGCACTGAAGCTTTCTTT
TRBV15	TRBJ1-4	.	.	13	CATSRAAREKLFF	TGTGCCACCAGCAGAGCCGCCAGAGAAAAACTGTTTTTT
TRBV4-3	TRBJ2-3	few	TRBD2	14	CASSVAGGTDTQYF	TGCGCCAGCAGCGTAGCGGGGGGCACAGATACGCAGTATTTT
TRBV12-3/TRBV12-4	TRBJ2-1	few	TRBD2	14	CASSFGGAGNEQFF	TGTGCCAGCAGTTTCGGGGGGGCGGGGAATGAGCAGTTCTTC
TRBV6-6	TRBJ1-4	.	.	14	CASSEWEFNEKLFF	TGTGCCAGCAGTGAGTGGGAATTTAATGAAAAACTGTTTTTT
TRBV6-1	TRBJ1-1	many	.	15	CASSGGMTGNTEAFF	TGTGCCAGCAGTGGAGGCATGACTGGGAACACTGAAGCTTTCTTT
TRBV7-8	TRBJ1-5	.	TRBD1	15	CASSYAGTGNQPQHF	TGTGCCAGCAGCTACGCCGGGACAGGGAATCAGCCCCAGCATTTT
TRBV2	TRBJ2-1	.	TRBD2	16	CASSPSGTSGYNEQFF	TGTGCCAGCAGTCCGTCCGGGACTAGCGGGTACAATGAGCAGTTCTTC
TRBV14	TRBJ2-7	.	.	13	CASSANHNYEQYF	TGCGCCAGCAGTGCGAACCACAACTACGAGCAGTACTTC
TRBV20-1	TRBJ1-1	few	.	13	CSANEHMNTEAFF	TGCAGTGCTAACGAGCACATGAACACTGAAGCTTTCTTT
TRBV19	TRBJ1-4	.	.	15	CASRQPGHSNEKLFF	TGTGCCAGTAGGCAACCGGGACACAGTAATGAAAAACTGTTTTTT
TRBV7-2	TRBJ2-7	many	.	14	CASSLESGSYEQYF	TGTGCCAGCAGCTTAGAATCGGGGTCCTACGAGCAGTACTTC
TRBV6-1	TRBJ1-5	.	TRBD1	15	CASTSGGTVSQPQHF	TGTGCCAGCACCTCAGGAGGGACAGTAAGCCAGCCCCAGCATTTT
TRBV30	TRBJ2-5	.	.	10	CALGQETQYF	TGTGCCTTAGGACAAGAGACCCAGTACTTC
TRBV27	TRBJ2-7	.	.	13	CASSLAATYEQYF	TGTGCCAGCAGTTTAGCGGCTACTTACGAGCAGTACTTC
TRBV25-1	TRBJ1-4	many	TRBD1	17	CASSESVGGTGGEKLFF	TGTGCCAGCAGTGAATCGGTGGGAGGGACAGGGGGTGAAAAACTGTTTTTT
TRBV19	TRBJ2-5	many	.	12	CASSSGKETQYF	TGTGCCAGTAGTTCTGGCAAAGAGACCCAGTACTTC
TRBV4-1	TRBJ1-4	once	.	17	CASSQEGSVATNEKLFF	TGCGCCAGCAGCCAAGAGGGGTCAGTTGCAACTAATGAAAAACTGTTTTTT
TRBV27	TRBJ1-4	.	.	14	CASSAEGGREKLFF	TGTGCCAGCAGTGCCGAGGGGGGACGAGAAAAACTGTTTTTT
TRBV4-2	TRBJ2-6	.	TRBD1	18	CASSQAGTGTTGANVLTF	TGTGCCAGCAGCCAAGCCGGGACAGGGACGACTGGGGCCAACGTCCTGACTTTC
TRBV7-3	TRBJ1-2	.	TRBD1	16	CASSLSLTGMGYGYTF	TGTGCCAGCAGCTTATCCTTGACAGGGATGGGCTATGGCTACACCTTC
TRBV15	TRBJ1-5	.	.	17	CATSRDLVGAGNQPQHF	TGTGCCACCAGCAGAGATCTAGTCGGAGCAGGGAATCAGCCCCAGCATTTT
TRBV28	TRBJ2-7	.	TRBD1	13	CASKGDRGYEQYF	TGTGCCAGCAAAGGGGACAGGGGCTACGAGCAGTACTTC
TRBV29-1	TRBJ1-1	.	.	11	CSVEDTPRAFF	TGCAGCGTTGAAGATACCCCGCGGGCTTTCTTT
TRBV19	TRBJ1-2	few	TRBD1	16	CASSMLGQPLLRGYTF	TGTGCCAGTAGTATGTTGGGACAGCCACTCCTTAGAGGCTACACCTTT
TRBV12-3/TRBV12-4	TRBJ2-3	few	.	14	CASSSGVGTDTQYF	TGTGCCAGCAGTTCAGGGGTGGGGACAGATACGCAGTATTTT
TRBV19	TRBJ2-3	few	.	14	CATAQSGTGRTQYF	TGTGCCACCGCACAGTCTGGGACGGGGAGGACGCAGTATTTT
TRBV19	TRBJ1-5	once	TRBD1	18	CASSINFRDRYSNQPQHF	TGTGCCAGTAGTATTAACTTCCGGGACAGATATAGCAATCAGCCCCAGCATTTT
TRBV20-1	TRBJ2-6	few	.	16	CSARPTGRAGANVLTF	TGCAGTGCCAGGCCTACAGGGAGGGCTGGGGCCAACGTCCTGACTTTC
TRBV12-3/TRBV12-4	TRBJ2-7	.	.	14	CASRDGAGMNEQYF	TGTGCCAGCAGGGACGGAGCAGGGATGAACGAGCAGTACTTC
TRBV7-8	TRBJ1-5	.	.	14	CASSLQGGGQPQHF	TGTGCCAGCAGCTTACAGGGTGGAGGGCAGCCCCAGCATTTT
TRBV5-1	TRBJ2-6	.	.	17	CASSPLIGVSGANVLTF	TGCGCCAGCAGCCCGCTAATAGGTGTCTCTGGGGCCAACGTCCTGACTTTC
TRBV2	TRBJ1-2	.	TRBD1	14	CASSITGVWDGYTF	TGTGCCAGCAGTATCACAGGGGTATGGGATGGCTACACCTTC
TRBV5-1	TRBJ2-7	few	.	13	CASSPDMSYEQYF	TGCGCCAGCAGCCCAGACATGTCCTACGAGCAGTACTTC
TRBV20-1	TRBJ2-7	.	TRBD2	15	CSAIARTSGTYEQYF	TGCAGTGCTATAGCTAGGACTAGCGGTACCTACGAGCAGTACTTC
TRBV27	TRBJ2-5	.	.	13	CASSLLAERTQYF	TGTGCCAGCAGTTTACTAGCTGAACGGACCCAGTACTTC
TRBV7-3	TRBJ2-3	.	TRBD2	15	CASSRTSDTTDTQYF	TGTGCCAGCAGCCGAACTAGCGACACCACAGATACGCAGTATTTT
TRBV13	TRBJ2-1	few	.	12	CASSLADNEQFF	TGTGCCAGCAGCTTAGCAGACAATGAGCAGTTCTTC
TRBV2	TRBJ1-2	.	TRBD1	17	CASSGFLGGGGDYGYTF	TGTGCCAGCAGTGGGTTTCTTGGGGGAGGGGGCGACTATGGCTACACCTTC
TRBV20-1	TRBJ2-3	.	TRBD1	16	CSAELKPSGQGDTQYF	TGCAGTGCTGAGCTCAAGCCTAGCGGACAGGGGGATACGCAGTATTTT
TRBV20-1	TRBJ2-1	.	.	14	CSARSGSLYNEQFF	TGCAGTGCTAGATCAGGAAGCCTCTACAATGAGCAGTTCTTC